The 10 T cell receptor beta chains in this list originate from one sample, sequenced in a study of OX40 agonist ivuxolimab in advanced cancers. Sequencing was performed with immunoSEQ multiplex PCR; in TCRdb, only in-frame clones are kept and a portion is missing. The sample has about 64,000 clones; 82% are singletons. The sequencing here drew on CD4+ or CD8+ T cells sorted from blood, taken in a trial of the OX40 agonist ivuxolimab. These receptors were collected from an adult with an advanced solid tumor such as melanoma, head and neck, liver or kidney cancer.

The rearrangement links TRBV27 to TRBJ2-7; weak D call: TRBD1 (6 bases). The CDR3 contains 14 residues. Germline V lookup: CDR1 MNHEY, CDR2 SMNVEV (reference sequence). V gave up 3 bases and J gave up 4 bases, with 13 bases separating them. The CDR3 DNA reads as TGTGCCAGCAGTTTCCGCCAGGGGATTTACGAGCAGTACTTC. Residues: CASSFRQGIYEQYF.

There are a few counts of this clone. This sequence joins TRBV27 and TRBJ2-7; D may correspond to TRBD1 or TRBD2 (5 bases each). Looked up from germline, CDR1 is MNHEY and CDR2 is SMNVEV (reference sequence). This CDR3 spans 12 amino acids. V shed 10 bases and J shed 5 bases, with 15 bases lying between them. CDR3 protein: CATKRGQDEQYF. Here the CDR3 DNA reads TGTGCCACCAAACGGGGCCAGGACGAGCAGTACTTC.

The CDR3 spells CATKPYRDGEKLFF. CDR3 nucleotides: TGTGCCACCAAACCATACAGGGACGGTGAAAAACTGTTTTTT. The chain combines TRBV5-6 with TRBJ1-4; D is possibly TRBD1 (6 bases). V was clipped by 9 bases and J by 7 bases, with 19 bases between them. The CDR3 spans 14 residues. Germline V gene lookup returns CDR1 SGHDT and CDR2 YYEEEE.

The V gene is TRBV4-2, the J gene TRBJ2-5; 8 positions agree with TRBD2. TRBJ2-7 explains the end of the DNA better; the J call may be wrong. The CDR3 is made up of 15 amino acids. In germline, CDR1 is LGHNA, CDR2 YNFKEQ. CDR3 coding DNA: TGTGCCAGCAGCCATGCGACTAGCGAATCCTACGAGCAGTACTTC. This codes for CASSHATSESYEQYF.

The V and J genes are TRBV7-9 and TRBJ2-5, with D possibly being TRBD1 (5 bases). The CDR3 contains 13 residues. V gave up 5 bases and J gave up 1 base, with 8 bases separating them. The germline CDR1 and CDR2 sequences are SEHNR and FQNEAQ (reference sequence). CDR3: CASSPDTQETQYF. CDR3 coding DNA: TGTGCCAGCAGCCCGGACACCCAAGAGACCCAGTACTTC.

The V gene is TRBV9, the J gene TRBJ2-5; TRBD1 matches 9 bases. CDR1 SGDLS and CDR2 YYNGEE come from the germline V gene. The V gene end was trimmed by 4 bases and the J gene end by 6 bases; junction bases not matched to a gene: 13. The CDR3 is 16 residues long. As DNA, the CDR3 is TGTGCCAGCAGCCCCCGAGGGGACAGGGCTGGCAAGACCCAGTACTTC. Residues: CASSPRGDRAGKTQYF.

Turning to this clone: Other nucleotide sequences in the sample specify the same CDR3. This chain joins TRBV5-1 and TRBJ2-5, with no clear D. The V and J ends lost 2 bases and 1 base respectively, with 0 bases between them. The CDR3 extends over 11 amino acids. Germline assignment: CDR1 SGHRS and CDR2 YFSETQ. CDR3 nucleotide sequence: TGCGCCAGCAGCTTCCAAGAGACCCAGTACTTC. Protein sequence: CASSFQETQYF.

This chain connects TRBV14 to TRBJ2-7; D is perhaps TRBD2 (5 bases). Trimming removed 4 bases at V and 9 bases at J, with 19 bases between. Germline lookup yields CDR1 SGHDN and CDR2 FVKESK. The CDR3 is made up of 14 amino acids. CDR3 nucleotides: TGTGCCAGCAGCCTAATCGCGGCGGCTGAGGGGCAGTACTTC. It codes for CASSLIAAAEGQYF.

The V call is TRBV4-2, the J call TRBJ1-5; D is possibly TRBD1 (5 bases). Germline CDR1 reads LGHNA; CDR2 reads YNFKEQ. With 3 bases removed from V and 3 bases from J, the gap between germline ends came to 9 bases. The CDR3 covers 14 residues. CDR3 nucleotides: TGTGCCAGCAGCCAGCAGGGTCTCAATCAGCCCCAGCATTTT. This gives the protein CASSQQGLNQPQHF.

The V call is TRBV10-3, the J call TRBJ1-5; 7 bases fit TRBD1. The CDR3 spans 14 residues. V lost 10 bases to trimming and J lost 7 bases; unmatched junction nucleotides: 13. From germline, CDR1 is ENHRY and CDR2 SYGVKD. The CDR3 DNA sequence: TGTGCCACCGAAACCGGGACAGTCAACCAGCCCCAGCATTTT. As protein: CATETGTVNQPQHF.